This TCR beta chain derives from a study of PD-1 blockade in classical Hodgkin lymphoma. Findings of the study overall: By C4D1, CD4+ diversity increased significantly, especially in complete responders. As was reported, newly diagnosed patients showed lower baseline TCR diversity than healthy donors did.

Every patient relapsed after autologous stem cell transplantation, and brentuximab vedotin exposure varied. Of note for this clone: Antigen: not known.

Clones were read by immunoSEQ multiplex PCR, and TCRdb kept only the in-frame ones, dropping some. The top ten hold about 15% of the sample, which has tens of thousands of clones, 80% to 90% seen once. The sample consisted of peripheral blood mononuclear cells (PBMCs), taken at baseline. The TCR sequence derives from a human donor with classical Hodgkin lymphoma.

CDR3 in DNA: TGTGCCAGTAGTATTAACAGGGGAGGCAATCAGCCCCAGCATTTT. Residues: CASSINRGGNQPQHF. This rearrangement joins TRBV19 to TRBJ1-5, with 7 bases aligning to TRBD1. After removal of 3 bases from V and 2 bases from J, the junction contained 4 bases not matched to a gene. There are 15 residues in the CDR3. Germline V lookup: CDR1 LNHDA, CDR2 SQIVND (reference sequence).